Below, 24 T cell receptor beta chains from the same sample are listed, as sequenced in a study of human T cells and chemical hapten exposure. Time point given: patch test 1, 2 weeks after DPC sensitization. The treatment here: therapeutic diphenylcyclopropenone sensitization with weekly scalp DPC. TCRdb redid the calling of the RACE reads with MiXCR, one entry per CDR3 protein. The sample lists about 110,000 distinct CDR3 sequences; more than 9.5% were seen once. The source was whole blood, collected in connection with sensitization to the hapten diphenylcyclopropenone (DPC). The receptors shown here come from a middle-aged woman with alopecia areata. Some clones in this sample may be carry-over from other donors' samples.

This clonotype showed up many times. At one of its ends the junction is not consistent with the germline gene, which may arise from a read error. This sequence joins TRBV7-7 and TRBJ2-1; 8 bases agree with TRBD2. The CDR3 is made up of 14 amino acids. The germline V gene encodes CDR1 SSHAT and CDR2 FNYEAQ (reference sequence). The CDR3 coding sequence is TGTGCTAGCAGCTTAGCGGGGACCTACAATGAGCAGTTCTTC. This codes for CASSLAGTYNEQFF.

The chain uses TRBV6-1 and TRBJ2-1; 8 nucleotides match TRBD1. The CDR3 has 15 residues. With V trimmed by 7 bases and J by 6 bases, 11 bases remained unmatched. Germline CDR1 is MNHNS and CDR2 is SASEGT. This CDR3 reads CASTTRSTGGNEQFF. Written as DNA, the CDR3 is TGTGCCAGCACGACACGATCAACAGGGGGCAATGAGCAGTTCTTC.

The sample holds a few counts of this clonotype. This chain joins TRBV9 and TRBJ2-4; 10 bases align to TRBD2. Trimming at V came to 0 bases and at J to 0 bases, leaving 9 bases not matched to a gene. There are 19 residues in the CDR3. Germline CDR1 and CDR2: SGDLS and YYNGEE. The CDR3: CASSVDPLAGALAKNIQYF. The CDR3 DNA reads as TGTGCCAGCAGCGTAGACCCTCTAGCGGGGGCCTTAGCCAAAAACATTCAGTACTTC.

This clonotype came up a few times. The rearrangement uses TRBV12-3 or TRBV12-4 and TRBJ1-3; 7 bases agree with TRBD1. V shed 3 bases and J 8 bases; nucleotides not matched to a gene: 13. The CDR3 covers 16 residues. This chain's CDR3 is CASSLTGFAGGHTIYF. CDR3 sequence (DNA): TGTGCCAGCAGTTTGACAGGGTTTGCCGGGGGGCACACCATATATTTT.

This clonotype was picked up many times. This chain uses TRBV19 with TRBJ2-1; 9 bases align to TRBD2. V lost 5 bases, J lost 7 bases, and 12 bases stayed unmatched. Per the germline V gene, CDR1 is LNHDA and CDR2 is SQIVND (reference sequence). CDR3 length: 16 amino acids. The CDR3 loop reads CASSARTSVNRNEQFF. The CDR3 nucleotides read TGTGCCAGTAGTGCCCGGACTAGCGTCAATCGGAATGAGCAGTTCTTC.

This clonotype was counted many times. The rearrangement uses TRBV7-2 and TRBJ2-7, with 9 positions matching TRBD2. The CDR3 sequence is 16 residues long. Germline CDR1 and CDR2: SGHTA and FQGNSA. The trim removed 0 bases at V and 4 bases at J, leaving 7 bases unmatched. CDR3 protein: CASSLASAGGGYEQYF. CDR3 DNA sequence: TGTGCCAGCAGCTTAGCGTCAGCGGGAGGTGGATACGAGCAGTACTTC.

As concerns this clonotype: Its ends do not fully match the called genes, so a read error is possible. This sequence joins TRBV11-2 and TRBJ2-1, with a possible D match to TRBD2 (5 bases). The germline V gene has CDR1 SGHAT and CDR2 FQNNGV. The CDR3 loop spans 14 amino acids. CDR3 residues: CTSSLGTGYNEQFF. The CDR3 coding sequence is TGTACCAGCAGCTTAGGAACGGGGTACAATGAGCAGTTCTTC. The full variable domain, completed using reference TRBV11-2 and TRBJ2-1, is EAGVAQSPRYKIIEKRQSVAFWCNPISGHATLYWYQQILGQGPKLLIQFQNNGVVDDSQLPKDRFSAERLKGVDSTLKIQPAKLEDSAVYLCTSSLGTGYNEQFFGPGTRLTVL.

This clonotype was recorded at least ten times. V usage is TRBV7-9 and J usage is TRBJ1-1; 7 nucleotides match TRBD1. Trimming cost V 5 bases and J 0 bases; bases outside gene matches: 6. The germline V gene encodes CDR1 SEHNR and CDR2 FQNEAQ (reference sequence). There are 15 residues in the CDR3. CDR3 DNA sequence: TGTGCCAGCAGCCTGGGACAGCCAATGAACACTGAAGCTTTCTTT. Translating gives CASSLGQPMNTEAFF.

This clonotype was seen more than once but under ten times. This sequence joins TRBV20-1 and TRBJ1-5, with 9 bases identical to TRBD1. Germline lookup yields CDR1 DFQATT and CDR2 SNEGSKA (reference sequence). This CDR3 has 16 residues. The trim removed 4 bases at V and 0 bases at J, leaving 7 bases unmatched. CDR3 loop: CSAITGGSNSNQPQHF. CDR3 nucleotides: TGCAGTGCTATTACAGGGGGCTCAAATAGCAATCAGCCCCAGCATTTT.

The chain recombines TRBV6-1 with TRBJ2-1; 7 bases match TRBD2. The CDR3 runs 14 residues. V was clipped by 4 bases and J by 0 bases; unmatched bases: 0. Germline CDR1 and CDR2: MNHNS and SASEGT. This CDR3 reads CASSAGGSYNEQFF. In DNA form, the CDR3 reads TGTGCCAGCAGTGCGGGGGGCTCCTACAATGAGCAGTTCTTC.

With respect to this clonotype: The junction and the germline gene differ at one end; a read error may be behind it. The chain employs TRBV18 and TRBJ2-7; a weak D match, TRBD1 (5 bases). The CDR3 runs 15 residues. Germline-derived CDR1 and CDR2 are KGHSH and LQKENI. The CDR3 loop is CASSPSADSSCEQYF. In DNA form, the CDR3 reads TGTGCCAGCTCACCATCAGCTGACAGCTCCTGCGAGCAGTACTTC. The whole variable domain, filled in from reference TRBV18 and TRBJ2-7, reads NAGVMQNPRHLVRRRGQEARLRCSPMKGHSHVYWYRQLPEEGLKFMVYLQKENIIDESGMPKERFSAEFPKEGPSILRIQQVVRGDSAAYFCASSPSADSSCEQYFGPGTRLTVT.

This clonotype came up a few times. This sequence joins TRBV20-1 and TRBJ2-7, with a weak D call TRBD1 (5 bases). Looked up from germline, CDR1 is DFQATT and CDR2 is SNEGSKA (reference sequence). The CDR3 runs 15 residues. The germline V and J ends were trimmed by 1 base and 5 bases, with 18 bases remaining between them. CDR3 DNA sequence: TGCAGTGCTAGAGGTCACGCAGGGAACCCTGACGAGCAGTACTTC. This encodes CSARGHAGNPDEQYF.

The chain employs TRBV6-2 or TRBV6-3 and TRBJ1-5; 7 bases match TRBD1. CDR1 is MNHEY and CDR2 is SVGEGT in the germline V gene. The V segment lost 5 bases and the J segment 3 bases; nucleotides outside the gene matches: 13. The CDR3 is 17 residues long. The CDR3 region is CASSQRKRDSDNQPQHF. The CDR3 DNA is TGTGCCAGCAGTCAACGCAAACGGGACAGTGACAATCAGCCCCAGCATTTT.

DNA of the CDR3: TGTGCCAGCAGCCGGCGGCAGAAGCAAGAGACCCAGTACTTC. Its protein is CASSRRQKQETQYF. The rearrangement joins TRBV6-5 to TRBJ2-5; no clear D gene. The CDR3 loop spans 14 amino acids. V gave up 6 bases and J gave up 2 bases, with 13 bases separating them. CDR1 is MNHEY and CDR2 is SVGAGI in the germline V gene.

This rearrangement joins TRBV5-4 to TRBJ2-3; D call uncertain. The CDR3 runs to 16 residues. Germline V gene sequence: CDR1 SGHNT, CDR2 YYREEE (reference sequence). Trimming pared 4 bases from V and 1 base from J, leaving 16 bases between. In DNA form, the CDR3 reads TGTGCCAGCAGCGGCACGAAGGGATACGGCACAGATACGCAGTATTTT. As protein: CASSGTKGYGTDTQYF.

This clonotype was seen a handful of times. The V call is TRBV28, the J call TRBJ1-5; D gene unclear. V was pared by 5 bases and J by 6 bases, with 14 bases between. Germline values: CDR1 MDHEN, CDR2 SYDVKM. The CDR3 is 14 residues long. In DNA form, the CDR3 reads TGTGCCAGCAGTAACCCCACGGGGATTCAGCCCCAGCATTTT. Translated, it gives CASSNPTGIQPQHF.

This clonotype was seen ten or more times. J is TRBJ1-5 and V is TRBV20-1; tentative D call: TRBD1 (6 bases). Germline lookup yields CDR1 DFQATT and CDR2 SNEGSKA (reference sequence). This CDR3 comprises 15 residues. V lost 3 bases to trimming and J lost 2 bases, with 14 bases between them. The CDR3 region has the DNA TGCAGTGCTAGGCCTCCCGGGGGCGGCAATCAGCCCCAGCATTTT. Its translation: CSARPPGGGNQPQHF.

This clonotype was counted many times. The chain combines TRBV3-1 with TRBJ1-5; D perhaps matches TRBD1 (5 bases). CDR1 LGHDT and CDR2 YNNKEL come from the germline V gene (reference sequence). This CDR3 is 15 amino acids long. V was cut by 1 base and J by 4 bases, with 11 bases left in between. The CDR3 spells CASSQGSTANQPQHF. DNA for the CDR3: TGTGCCAGCAGCCAAGGTTCGACAGCGAATCAGCCCCAGCATTTT. The entire variable domain, with the rest obtained from reference TRBV3-1 and TRBJ1-5, is as follows: DTAVSQTPKYLVTQMGNDKSIKCEQNLGHDTMYWYKQDSKKFLKIMFSYNNKELIINETVPNRFSPKSPDKAHLNLHINSLELGDSAVYFCASSQGSTANQPQHFGDGTRLSIL.

In this sample, this clonotype turned up a few times. This rearrangement joins TRBV27 to TRBJ1-1; tentative D call: TRBD1 (5 bases). Trimming shortened V by 6 bases and J by 2 bases, and 16 bases separated the two germline ends. The CDR3 runs to 15 residues. Looked up from germline, CDR1 is MNHEY and CDR2 is SMNVEV (reference sequence). The CDR3 reads CASRLHQGANTEAFF. CDR3 DNA: TGTGCCAGCAGATTACACCAGGGTGCCAACACTGAAGCTTTCTTT.

This clonotype has a handful of counts. V is TRBV7-2 and J is TRBJ2-5; possible D gene TRBD2, 5 bases. Germline lookup yields CDR1 SGHTA and CDR2 FQGNSA. The CDR3 sequence is 14 residues long. The ends were cut back, 6 bases at V and 1 base at J, with 12 bases in the middle. The CDR3 region has the DNA TGTGCCAGCAGTCCCCATGGAGGCCAAGAGACCCAGTACTTC. Protein: CASSPHGGQETQYF.

A note on this clonotype: Being one base from a much bigger clone, this may be a read error. The chain is built from TRBV6-2 or TRBV6-3 and TRBJ2-6; D gene uncertain. The germline V gene has CDR1 MNHEY and CDR2 SVGEGT. CDR3 length: 15 amino acids. The DNA for the CDR3 is TGTGCCAACAGTCCGGCTTCGGCGGGGGCCAACGTCCTGACTTTC. This codes for CANSPASAGANVLTF.

This clonotype has only a few counts. The chain has TRBV4-2 and TRBJ2-3; TRBD2 agrees at 11 bases. Germline V lookup: CDR1 LGHNA, CDR2 YNFKEQ. The CDR3 has 15 residues. V dropped 5 bases and J dropped 3; count of bases not matched to a gene: 4. The CDR3 DNA follows: TGTGCCAGCAGCTTGACTAGCGGGGTTACAGATACGCAGTATTTT. Translation gives CASSLTSGVTDTQYF.

The chain combines TRBV7-2 with TRBJ1-2; D may be TRBD1 (6 bases). CDR1 and CDR2 from the germline V gene are SGHTA and FQGNSA. V was pared by 5 bases and J by 4 bases, with 14 bases between. This CDR3 has 14 residues. CDR3 in DNA: TGTGCCAGCAGCCCCCGACAGGCGGTCTATGGCTACACCTTC. Translating gives CASSPRQAVYGYTF.

This clonotype was observed at least ten times. The V call is TRBV6-5, the J call TRBJ2-7, with 11 bases fitting TRBD2. The CDR3 has 15 residues. Per the germline V gene, CDR1 is MNHEY and CDR2 is SVGAGI. V lost 6 bases and J lost 2; bases outside the gene matches: 6. The chain's CDR3 is CASSLRLAGPYEQYF. CDR3 bases: TGTGCCAGCAGCCTCCGACTAGCGGGGCCCTACGAGCAGTACTTC.